These 12 T cell receptor beta chains were all obtained from the same sample, sequenced in a study of T-cell memory formation after mild COVID-19. TCRdb redid the calling of the 5' RACE reads with MiXCR, one entry per CDR3 protein. This sample yields 170,000 or so distinct CDR3 sequences, of which around 30% are seen a single time; 9.5% to 15% belongs to the top ten. The specimen was PBMCs or a T cell subset sorted from them (not recorded which). The origin of the receptors is an adult woman who had mild COVID-19 (a few samples of this study predate the infection). Cell type and time point are not known.

Written as DNA, the CDR3 is TGTGCCAGCAGCTTAAAACTAGCGGGGGCCACAGATACGCAGTATTTT. It yields the protein CASSLKLAGATDTQYF. The chain is built from TRBV5-8 and TRBJ2-3, with 11 bases lining up with TRBD2. Germline assignment: CDR1 SGHTS and CDR2 YDEGEE. The CDR3 totals 16 residues. The V segment lost 2 bases and the J segment 2 bases; nucleotides outside the gene matches: 4.

This clonotype has just a few counts. This sequence joins TRBV12-3 or TRBV12-4 and TRBJ2-7; D might be TRBD2 (6 bases). The ends were cut back, 1 base at V and 2 bases at J, with 9 bases in the middle. The CDR3 runs 14 residues. The CDR3: CASSLGDSAYEQYF. The CDR3 bases are TGTGCCAGCAGTTTAGGGGACTCTGCCTACGAGCAGTACTTC.

This clonotype was observed a handful of times. V is TRBV7-3 and J is TRBJ2-1; D is unclear. Germline CDR1 reads SGHTA; CDR2 reads FQGTGA. The V end lost 1 base, the J end lost 6 bases, and 13 bases lay between the germline ends. The CDR3 runs 15 residues. The DNA of the CDR3 is TGTGCCAGCAGCTTAATCCGGACCCGGTCCAATGAGCAGTTCTTC. Amino acid sequence: CASSLIRTRSNEQFF.

In DNA, the CDR3 is TGCAGTGCCTGGACCGGGACAGCCACAGATACGCAGTATTTT. Amino acids: CSAWTGTATDTQYF. The gene calls are TRBV20-1 and TRBJ2-3; 7 nucleotides line up with TRBD1. J gave up 2 bases and V 6 bases, and 8 bases lay outside the gene matches. CDR1 and CDR2 (germline): DFQATT, SNEGSKA (reference sequence). The CDR3 spans 14 residues.

The V gene is TRBV4-3, the J gene TRBJ2-2, with no clear D. The V and J ends lost 3 bases and 4 bases respectively, with 6 bases between them. This CDR3 has 13 residues. Looked up from germline, CDR1 is LGHNA and CDR2 is YSLEER. Here the CDR3 reads CASSHDVTGELFF. CDR3 nucleotides: TGCGCCAGCAGCCATGACGTCACCGGGGAGCTGTTTTTT.

This chain links TRBV4-3 with TRBJ2-7; no reliable D call. The CDR3 is 14 amino acids. V was clipped by 1 base and J by 2 bases, with 9 bases between them. The germline V gene has CDR1 LGHNA and CDR2 YSLEER. CDR3 DNA sequence: TGCGCCAGCAGCCAAGCACAGACTCCCTACGAGCAGTACTTC. Encoded protein: CASSQAQTPYEQYF.

The rearrangement uses TRBV6-1 and TRBJ2-3; no reliable D call. This CDR3 comprises 12 residues. V was trimmed by 6 bases and J by 8 bases, leaving 12 bases between them. CDR1 MNHNS and CDR2 SASEGT come from the germline V gene. CDR3 region: CASSQSSVTQYF. CDR3 bases: TGTGCCAGCAGCCAGAGCAGCGTTACGCAGTATTTT.

This clonotype was observed a handful of times. The genes are TRBV23-1 and TRBJ2-1; 8 bases line up with TRBD1. TRBV23-1 is an ORF, with its function uncertain. With 3 bases clipped from V and 7 bases from J, the junction kept 8 bases outside the gene matches. The CDR3 totals 15 residues. CDR3 in amino acids: CASSHGARQGNEQFF. CDR3 DNA sequence: TGCGCCAGCAGTCACGGGGCCCGACAGGGGAATGAGCAGTTCTTC.

This clonotype turned up a few times. The V gene is TRBV6-7, the J gene TRBJ2-5; D unclear. TRBV6-7 is placed among ORFs of uncertain function. This CDR3 comprises 15 residues. Trimming left V 2 bases short and J 0 bases short, with 10 bases between. The chain's CDR3 is CASSYPEQHQETQYF. Here the CDR3 DNA reads TGTGCCAGCAGTTACCCAGAGCAGCACCAAGAGACCCAGTACTTC.

The CDR3 loop is CSASETADQPQHF. CDR3 nucleotides: TGCAGTGCTAGTGAAACCGCGGATCAGCCCCAGCATTTT. The chain joins TRBV20-1 to TRBJ1-5; D is ambiguous. Trimming pared 3 bases from V and 5 bases from J, leaving 11 bases between. From germline, CDR1 is DFQATT and CDR2 SNEGSKA (reference sequence). This CDR3 comprises 13 residues.

This clonotype was seen a few times. The V call is TRBV12-3 or TRBV12-4, the J call TRBJ2-2; 11 bases agree with TRBD2. Trimming took 6 bases from V and 0 from J; bases not matched to a gene: 15. The CDR3 totals 20 residues. Here the CDR3 reads CASRAIPGLAVQANTGELFF. Written as DNA, the CDR3 is TGTGCCAGCAGGGCGATACCGGGACTAGCGGTCCAAGCGAACACCGGGGAGCTGTTTTTT.

V gene TRBV11-2 combines with J gene TRBJ2-3, with D maybe TRBD2 (6 bases). Germline V lookup: CDR1 SGHAT, CDR2 FQNNGV. This CDR3 is 15 amino acids long. V was clipped by 1 base and J by 1 base, with 9 bases between them. The CDR3 region has the DNA TGTGCCAGCAGCTTAGGGGGGGTAGGCACAGATACGCAGTATTTT. Its protein is CASSLGGVGTDTQYF.